These T cell receptor beta chains were read from a single sample in a study of cytomegalovirus exposure and HLA in healthy donors. The table came from immunoSEQ multiplex PCR; TCRdb's copy has only in-frame clones and leaves some out. The sample has roughly 170,000 clones, roughly four fifths seen once. The source material was PBMCs. The receptor set was obtained from a woman aged 25 to 45 in good health and CMV-seronegative. The CDR3 runs from the conserved cysteine through the conserved F or W. Fields, in order: V gene, clone size, D gene, J gene, CDR3 DNA, CDR3 protein. The D gene is left open where the match is weak. For some rows the clone size is stated as once, few or many, or as a class when expanded; others skip it.

V: TRBV25-1; size: -; D: -; J: TRBJ2-7; DNA: TGTGCCAGCGGGCGGGGTCTCGAGCAGTACTTC; CDR3: CASGRGLEQYF
V: TRBV28; size: few; D: TRBD1; J: TRBJ2-3; DNA: TGTGCCACCGTTGAGGGGGCAGGGGGCAGAGATACGCAGTATTTT; CDR3: CATVEGAGGRDTQYF
V: TRBV6-1; size: once; D: TRBD2; J: TRBJ2-5; DNA: TGTGCCAGCAGTGAAAGGCGGGTCCCCCTAGCGGGGCGCCAAGAGACCCAGTACTTC; CDR3: CASSERRVPLAGRQETQYF
V: TRBV30; size: -; D: -; J: TRBJ2-1; DNA: TGTGCCTGGAGCGCCGGGACTGGAGACTACAATGAGCAGTTCTTC; CDR3: CAWSAGTGDYNEQFF
V: TRBV29-1; size: -; D: TRBD1; J: TRBJ2-2; DNA: TGCAGCGTAACTGGGACAGGGGCGGCCGGGGAGCTGTTTTTT; CDR3: CSVTGTGAAGELFF
V: TRBV7-2; size: -; D: -; J: TRBJ2-1; DNA: TGTGCCAGCAGCTCTAGTATAGCTCGCGGCGTCAACAATGAGCAGTTCTTC; CDR3: CASSSSIARGVNNEQFF
V: TRBV30; size: once; D: -; J: TRBJ2-1; DNA: TGTGCCTGGAGTGTCTTGTATGAGCAGTTCTTC; CDR3: CAWSVLYEQFF
V: TRBV11-2; size: once; D: -; J: TRBJ2-1; DNA: TGTGCCAGCAGCCATAGGACACCGAGCTCCTACAATGAGCAGTTCTTC; CDR3: CASSHRTPSSYNEQFF
V: TRBV5-5; size: -; D: -; J: TRBJ2-5; DNA: TGTGCCAGCAGCGATACTGGACTGACCCAAGAGACCCAGTACTTC; CDR3: CASSDTGLTQETQYF
V: TRBV11-2; size: -; D: TRBD1; J: TRBJ2-7; DNA: TGTGCCAGCAGCTTAATCGACAGGGCCTACGAGCAGTACTTC; CDR3: CASSLIDRAYEQYF
V: TRBV5-1; size: once; D: -; J: TRBJ2-1; DNA: TGCGCCAGCAGTGTCCAGGACAGAGAGCAGTTCTTC; CDR3: CASSVQDREQFF
V: TRBV19; size: -; D: -; J: TRBJ1-1; DNA: TGTGCCAGTAGTATATTGGTCGGGGATCGGGCTGAAGCTTTCTTT; CDR3: CASSILVGDRAEAFF
V: TRBV7-2; size: -; D: TRBD1; J: TRBJ2-5; DNA: TGTGCCAGCAGCCGGATCGGACAGGGGGAAGAGACCCAGTACTTC; CDR3: CASSRIGQGEETQYF
V: TRBV5-3; size: -; D: TRBD2; J: TRBJ2-5; DNA: TGTGCCAGAAGCCACCCCTCCGGGACTAGCGGGCAAGAGACCCAGTACTTC; CDR3: CARSHPSGTSGQETQYF
V: TRBV13; size: once; D: TRBD2; J: TRBJ2-3; DNA: TGTGCCAGCAGCTTAGGGACTAGCGGCGTAGATACGCAGTATTTT; CDR3: CASSLGTSGVDTQYF
V: TRBV7-2; size: -; D: TRBD1; J: TRBJ1-1; DNA: TGTGCCAGCAGCGTCACAGGGGGTACTGAAGCTTTCTTT; CDR3: CASSVTGGTEAFF
V: TRBV30; size: -; D: TRBD1; J: TRBJ2-7; DNA: TGTGCCTGGAGTTTTACCCACAGGGGCGAGCAGTACTTC; CDR3: CAWSFTHRGEQYF
V: TRBV29-1; size: -; D: TRBD1; J: TRBJ1-2; DNA: TGCAGCGTTGAAAGGGGGCAGGGGAATGGCTATGGCTACACCTTC; CDR3: CSVERGQGNGYGYTF
V: TRBV29-1; size: -; D: -; J: TRBJ1-1; DNA: TGCAGCGTTAGAACAGGAATTGCTGAAGCTTTCTTT; CDR3: CSVRTGIAEAFF
V: TRBV5-6; size: -; D: -; J: TRBJ1-2; DNA: TGTGCCAGCAGACATCTAAGGGCCAGGGATGGCTACACCTTC; CDR3: CASRHLRARDGYTF
V: TRBV18; size: few; D: -; J: TRBJ1-1; DNA: TGTGCCAGCTCACCCTCGGGAGGGAACACTGAAGCTTTCTTT; CDR3: CASSPSGGNTEAFF
V: TRBV2; size: -; D: -; J: TRBJ2-2; DNA: TGTGCCAGCATCACTCCCCCCGGGGAGCTGTTTTTT; CDR3: CASITPPGELFF
V: TRBV7-8; size: -; D: TRBD1; J: TRBJ2-4; DNA: TGTGCCAGCAGCCTAGACAGGGTTGCCAAAAACATTCAGTACTTC; CDR3: CASSLDRVAKNIQYF
V: TRBV7-9; size: once; D: -; J: TRBJ1-4; DNA: TGTTCCAGCAGCTTCGAAACAGGTGCAACTAATGAAAAACTGTTTTTT; CDR3: CSSSFETGATNEKLFF
V: TRBV19; size: -; D: -; J: TRBJ2-5; DNA: TGTGCCAGTACCCGGGACACCAAAGAGACCCAGTACTTC; CDR3: CASTRDTKETQYF
V: TRBV28; size: -; D: -; J: TRBJ1-2; DNA: TGTGCCAGCAGCTTAGGAGTTAACTATGGCTACACCTTC; CDR3: CASSLGVNYGYTF
V: TRBV19; size: -; D: TRBD2; J: TRBJ2-7; DNA: TGTGCCAGTAGTAATTTGGTCCTAGCGGGAGGGATCTACGAGCAGTACTTC; CDR3: CASSNLVLAGGIYEQYF
V: TRBV28; size: once; D: TRBD1; J: TRBJ2-6; DNA: TGTGCCAGCAGTTTCGACAGGGGAAAGTCCTCTGGGGCCAACGTCCTGACTTTC; CDR3: CASSFDRGKSSGANVLTF
V: TRBV9; size: -; D: TRBD1; J: TRBJ1-4; DNA: TGTGCCAGCAGCGAAGGGAGGGGACAGGGGATCTATGAAAAACTGTTTTTT; CDR3: CASSEGRGQGIYEKLFF
V: TRBV11-2; size: -; D: TRBD2; J: TRBJ2-7; DNA: TGTGCCAGCAGTTTCACGGGGGGGAATGAGCAGTACTTC; CDR3: CASSFTGGNEQYF
V: TRBV7-9; size: few; D: TRBD1; J: TRBJ2-6; DNA: TGTGCCAGCAGCCGAAGGACAGGGAGCTCTGGGGCCAACGTCCTGACTTTC; CDR3: CASSRRTGSSGANVLTF
V: TRBV5-1; size: -; D: TRBD2; J: TRBJ2-7; DNA: TGCGCCAGCAGCTTACTAGGGCTAGCGGCCTACGAGCAGTACTTC; CDR3: CASSLLGLAAYEQYF
V: TRBV5-1; size: -; D: -; J: TRBJ1-6; DNA: TGCGCCAGCAGCTTGGCCCCAGGGTCAGGTCATTCACCCCTCCACTTT; CDR3: CASSLAPGSGHSPLHF
V: TRBV2; size: -; D: -; J: TRBJ1-4; DNA: TGTGCCAGCAGTGAAGGCCACCTACTCGTTGCAACTAATGAAAAACTGTTTTTT; CDR3: CASSEGHLLVATNEKLFF
V: TRBV18; size: -; D: TRBD1; J: TRBJ1-5; DNA: TGTGCCAGCTCATCCGGACAGGTGAATCAGCCCCAGCATTTT; CDR3: CASSSGQVNQPQHF
V: TRBV7-3; size: -; D: -; J: TRBJ2-5; DNA: TGTGCCAGCAGCTTAAGTAGAGAAGAGACCCAGTACTTC; CDR3: CASSLSREETQYF
V: TRBV6-1; size: -; D: -; J: TRBJ2-3; DNA: TGTGCCAGCAGAAGGGAGACATCTAGCACAGATACGCAGTATTTT; CDR3: CASRRETSSTDTQYF
V: TRBV7-6; size: -; D: TRBD1; J: TRBJ2-1; DNA: TGTGCCAGCAGCGCCTCCCCCGGGACAGACCTATGGAAGCAGTTCTTC; CDR3: CASSASPGTDLWKQFF
V: TRBV9; size: -; D: -; J: TRBJ1-4; DNA: TGTGCCAGCAGCGTGAAGGACACTTCTAATGAAAAACTGTTTTTT; CDR3: CASSVKDTSNEKLFF
V: TRBV7-9; size: -; D: TRBD1; J: TRBJ2-7; DNA: TGTTCCAGCAGCGGCGACAGGGGCCCTCTCTCCTACGAGCAGTACTTC; CDR3: CSSSGDRGPLSYEQYF
V: TRBV7-9; size: -; D: -; J: TRBJ2-3; DNA: TGTGCCAGCAGCGCGAGGGCCCTTACAGATACGCAGTATTTT; CDR3: CASSARALTDTQYF
V: TRBV4-1; size: few; D: TRBD1; J: TRBJ1-6; DNA: TGCGCCAGCAGCCAAGAAGCCGGGACAGGGAACTCACCCCTCCACTTT; CDR3: CASSQEAGTGNSPLHF
V: TRBV7-9; size: -; D: TRBD1; J: TRBJ2-7; DNA: TGTGCCAGCAGCTTAGAAGGGACAGTCCCTGTTGAGCAGTACTTC; CDR3: CASSLEGTVPVEQYF
V: TRBV10-3; size: -; D: -; J: TRBJ2-3; DNA: TGTGCCATCAGCGGGGGGCTACACACAGATACGCAGTATTTT; CDR3: CAISGGLHTDTQYF
V: TRBV2; size: few; D: TRBD2; J: TRBJ2-1; DNA: TGTGCCAGCAGCCCCATCTCCGGGACTAGCGGCTACAATGAGCAGTTCTTC; CDR3: CASSPISGTSGYNEQFF
V: TRBV15; size: once; D: TRBD2; J: TRBJ2-3; DNA: TGTGCCACCAGCGAGGGGTCGGGAGGGCCGCAAGATACGCAGTATTTT; CDR3: CATSEGSGGPQDTQYF
V: TRBV5-1; size: few; D: -; J: TRBJ1-3; DNA: TGCGCCAGCAGCTTGGAGGGAGGCCTCTCTGGAAACACCATATATTTT; CDR3: CASSLEGGLSGNTIYF
V: TRBV7-2; size: -; D: -; J: TRBJ2-7; DNA: TGTGCCAGCAGCTTAGTCGGTAGCGGAAACTCCTACGAGCAGTACTTC; CDR3: CASSLVGSGNSYEQYF
V: TRBV6-5; size: once; D: TRBD2; J: TRBJ2-2; DNA: TGTGCCAGCAGTTCTCGCGGGAGAGGGGCCGGGGAGCTGTTTTTT; CDR3: CASSSRGRGAGELFF
V: TRBV5-8; size: few; D: -; J: TRBJ2-1; DNA: TGTGCCATCGCTCCGGGATCCTCCTACAATGAGCAGTTCTTC; CDR3: CAIAPGSSYNEQFF
V: TRBV27; size: few; D: TRBD1; J: TRBJ1-5; DNA: TGTGCCAGCAGTTTAACAGGGGGCTTCAATCAGCCCCAGCATTTT; CDR3: CASSLTGGFNQPQHF